This T cell receptor beta chain was sequenced in a study of blood T cell repertoires in COVID-19. About the research overall: The United States, Italy and Spain provided the acute and convalescent COVID-19 samples. T cells, B-cell-depleted T cells, or PBMCs supplied cDNA or gDNA.

This clone was recorded many times. V was shortened by 2 bases and J by 9 bases, with 10 bases between the two germline ends. CDR3 length: 13 residues. Germline V gene lookup returns CDR1 KGHDR and CDR2 SFDVKD. How the authors handled the data: Estimation of nucleated cell counts relied on the amplification of reference gene primers. The protocol was immunoSEQ multiplex PCR, while the TCRdb copy is restricted to in-frame clones and leaves out a portion. The V and J calls and clone size come from that table; D and trimming were worked out from the DNA. Altogether some 100,000 clones are present, approximately 89% being singletons, with the ten largest covering approximately 10%.

The rearrangement links TRBV24-1 to TRBJ1-5; D is ambiguous. The receptor was isolated from a man aged 50-60 years with acute or convalescent COVID-19. The specimen sequenced was peripheral blood. The DNA for the CDR3 is TGTGCCACCAGTGATTCCCGTTCCCGGCCCCAGCATTTT. Protein: CATSDSRSRPQHF.